Listed here are 19 T cell receptor beta chains from one sample, sequenced in a study of blood T cell repertoires in COVID-19 (dated by TCRdb to the early 2020s). The library came from the immunoSEQ multiplex PCR assay. TCRdb provides this immuneACCESS table in a form limited to in-frame rearrangements. Some clones are lacking; in checked studies, under half of them reflect an unresolved V gene, and why the rest are absent is not known. Here the sample has about 240,000 clones; 75% to 85% occur a single time. The biggest ten clones account for 7.5% of the sample. Material: peripheral blood. These receptors originate from a woman aged 80 or over with COVID-19, enrolled during active disease.

The gene calls are TRBV10-1 and TRBJ2-7; 7 bases agree with TRBD1. The CDR3 covers 19 residues. The V segment lost 3 bases and the J segment 5 bases; nucleotides outside the gene matches: 22. Germline CDR1 and CDR2: WNHNN and SYGVQD (reference sequence). The CDR3 nucleotides are TGCGCCAGCAGTGATTCGGACAGTTCTAGGGGGACAGCCCATGACGAGCAGTACTTC. It translates to CASSDSDSSRGTAHDEQYF.

V is TRBV3-1 (or the pseudogene TRBV3-2) and J is TRBJ2-1; 12 nucleotides align to TRBD2. The CDR3 covers 17 residues. The J segment lost 4 bases and the V segment lost 1 base, leaving 5 bases of the junction unmatched. From germline, CDR1 is LGHDT and CDR2 YNNKEL (reference sequence). The CDR3 DNA reads TGTGCCAGCAGCCAAGCTTTCGGGACTAGCGGGTACAATGAGCAGTTCTTC. It translates to CASSQAFGTSGYNEQFF.

This clone has more than one count but fewer than ten. V gene TRBV7-8 combines with J gene TRBJ1-2; 9 bases are shared with TRBD1. V lost 5 bases, J lost 7 bases, and 8 bases stayed unmatched. This CDR3 has 14 residues. CDR1 and CDR2 (germline): SGHVS, FQNEAQ. In nucleotides, the CDR3 is TGTGCCAGCAGCCGTGGGACAGGGAAGGGTGGCTACACCTTC. It encodes CASSRGTGKGGYTF.

The chain uses TRBV30 and TRBJ1-5, with a possible D match to TRBD1 (6 bases). Germline assignment: CDR1 GTSNPN and CDR2 SVGIG (reference sequence). CDR3 length: 15 residues. V lost 3 bases, J lost 4 bases, and 16 bases lay in between. The CDR3: CAWRPGTLLNQPQHF. The CDR3 DNA reads as TGTGCCTGGAGGCCCGGGACACTTCTGAATCAGCCCCAGCATTTT.

The rearrangement joins TRBV30 to TRBJ1-1; D may be TRBD1 (5 bases). Trimming took off 1 base at V and 1 base at J, with 7 bases between the two ends. Germline lookup yields CDR1 GTSNPN and CDR2 SVGIG (reference sequence). The length of the CDR3 is 13 residues. The CDR3 here is CAWSGQGNTEAFF. CDR3 sequence (DNA): TGTGCCTGGAGTGGGCAGGGGAACACTGAAGCTTTCTTT.

CDR3 residues: CASSITGDYGYTF. CDR3 DNA: TGTGCCAGCAGCATTACCGGGGACTATGGCTACACCTTC. The chain couples TRBV9 to TRBJ1-2, with D hard to call. The CDR3 has 13 residues. Germline V lookup: CDR1 SGDLS, CDR2 YYNGEE. The germline V and J ends were trimmed by 4 bases and 3 bases, with 10 bases remaining between them.

This sequence joins TRBV5-4 and TRBJ2-1; the D gene is possibly TRBD1 (5 bases). Trimming pared 0 bases from V and 1 base from J, leaving 11 bases between. Germline CDR1 reads SGHNT; CDR2 reads YYREEE (reference sequence). This CDR3 has 16 residues. CDR3 residues: CASSLEGQGSYNEQFF. In DNA form, the CDR3 reads TGTGCCAGCAGCTTGGAGGGGCAGGGTTCCTACAATGAGCAGTTCTTC.

The chain carries TRBV5-1 and TRBJ2-6; unclear D gene. This CDR3 comprises 15 residues. The V end lost 5 bases, the J end lost 2 bases, and 11 bases lay between the germline ends. CDR1 and CDR2 (germline): SGHRS, YFSETQ. The CDR3 DNA is TGCGCCAGCAGTGTCACAGACGCTGGGGCCAACGTCCTGACTTTC. Encoded protein: CASSVTDAGANVLTF.

The chain joins TRBV6-5 to TRBJ1-3; TRBD1 agrees at 7 bases. The ends lost 0 bases at V and 2 bases at J; junction bases unmatched: 1. In germline, CDR1 is MNHEY, CDR2 SVGAGI. CDR3 size: 15 residues. As DNA, the CDR3 is TGTGCCAGCAGTTACTCTGACAGGGCTGGAAACACCATATATTTT. The encoded protein is CASSYSDRAGNTIYF.

V gene TRBV15 combines with J gene TRBJ1-2; D gene uncertain. V was cut by 6 bases and J by 2 bases, with 10 bases left in between. The CDR3 extends over 13 amino acids. Germline-derived CDR1 and CDR2 are LNHNV and YYDKDF (reference sequence). Here the CDR3 DNA reads TGTGCCACCAGAGGTTCAGGAAACTATGGCTACACCTTC. It translates to CATRGSGNYGYTF.

The gene calls are TRBV11-2 and TRBJ2-1; D possibly corresponds to TRBD1 (5 bases). V lost 5 bases, J lost 5 bases, and 16 bases lay in between. From germline, CDR1 is SGHAT and CDR2 FQNNGV. The CDR3 has 15 amino acids. The CDR3 sequence is CASSNLPDRDNEQFF. Written as DNA, the CDR3 is TGTGCCAGCAGCAACCTCCCCGACAGAGACAATGAGCAGTTCTTC.

The rearrangement links TRBV11-2 to TRBJ1-4; 12 nucleotides match TRBD1. Germline lookup yields CDR1 SGHAT and CDR2 FQNNGV. This CDR3 comprises 18 residues. V was pared by 4 bases and J by 4 bases, with 10 bases of the junction left unmatched. CDR3 nucleotide sequence: TGTGCCAGCAGCTCCTCCGGGACAGGGGGCAAGGTTAATGAAAAACTGTTTTTT. Protein product: CASSSSGTGGKVNEKLFF.

The chain is built from TRBV7-9 and TRBJ2-5; 10 bases line up with TRBD2. The CDR3 runs to 16 residues. The V gene's germline CDR1 is SEHNR and CDR2 FQNEAQ (reference sequence). With V trimmed by 1 base and J by 2 bases, 4 bases remained unmatched. For the CDR3, the DNA is TGTGCCAGCAGCTTAGGGTCAGCGGGAGGGCAAGAGACCCAGTACTTC. Amino acids: CASSLGSAGGQETQYF.

The V and J genes are TRBV9 and TRBJ1-2; no definite D call. The length of the CDR3 is 14 residues. Trimming shortened V by 2 bases and J by 4 bases, and 12 bases separated the two germline ends. Germline V gene lookup returns CDR1 SGDLS and CDR2 YYNGEE. The CDR3 coding sequence is TGTGCCAGCAGCGTCGAAGCCGCGGGCTATGGCTACACCTTC. This encodes CASSVEAAGYGYTF.

This rearrangement joins TRBV7-2 to TRBJ1-3; 9 nucleotides agree with TRBD1. This CDR3 spans 16 amino acids. Germline CDR1 reads SGHTA; CDR2 reads FQGNSA. V was clipped by 8 bases and J by 1 base; unmatched bases: 9. The CDR3 region is CASGHTGGASGNTIYF. The CDR3 region has the DNA TGTGCCAGCGGACACACAGGGGGCGCTTCTGGAAACACCATATATTTT.

The count of this clone is one. Here the CDR3 reads CASSFLSGGNEQFF. The DNA for the CDR3 is TGTGCCAGCAGCTTCCTTAGCGGGGGCAATGAGCAGTTCTTC. The V call is TRBV11-2, the J call TRBJ2-1; TRBD2 agrees at 9 bases. CDR3 size: 14 residues. In germline, CDR1 is SGHAT, CDR2 FQNNGV. Trimming at V came to 3 bases and at J to 6 bases, leaving 3 bases not matched to a gene.

This clone showed up just once. The V gene is TRBV5-1, the J gene TRBJ2-2; tentative D call: TRBD1 (5 bases). Germline values: CDR1 SGHRS, CDR2 YFSETQ. Trimming shortened V by 0 bases and J by 0 bases, and 9 bases separated the two germline ends. The CDR3 has 16 residues. This CDR3 reads CASSLAAGTNTGELFF. As DNA, the CDR3 is TGCGCCAGCAGCTTGGCGGCAGGGACGAACACCGGGGAGCTGTTTTTT.

Only a few counts were recorded for this clone. The rearrangement joins TRBV5-1 to TRBJ1-2; D is possibly TRBD1 (6 bases). CDR1 and CDR2 from the germline V gene are SGHRS and YFSETQ. Trimming took 0 bases from V and 5 from J, leaving 11 bases between them. The CDR3 length is 14 residues. The CDR3 spells CASSLEGVRYGYTF. The CDR3 DNA reads as TGCGCCAGCAGCTTGGAGGGGGTACGTTATGGCTACACCTTC.

The chain combines TRBV5-1 with TRBJ2-5, with 9 bases matching TRBD1. V was pared by 3 bases and J by 5 bases, with 5 bases of the junction left unmatched. CDR3 length: 14 residues. CDR1 SGHRS and CDR2 YFSETQ come from the germline V gene. CDR3 sequence: CASSSTGGAETQYF. Here the CDR3 DNA reads TGCGCCAGCAGCTCTACAGGGGGCGCGGAGACCCAGTACTTC.